The TCR beta chain described here comes from a study of long-term antiretroviral therapy in people with HIV (dated by TCRdb to between 2021 and 2024). For context, the study as a whole: Collection of the earliest samples took place about a decade ahead of the 2015 WHO recommendation for immediate ART, at a time when ART was typically delayed until CD4 counts fell. Whether ART initiation and durable HIV suppression were associated with changes in peripheral blood TRB repertoire composition and diversity was tested in a retrospective serial study. From some 33 adults with confirmed HIV infection, the cohort provided 150 to 200 cryopreserved PBMC samples, gathered serially across a mean of around six years (range 1-12). Among the approximately 27 participants with HIV, ten to twelve were female. No cross-contamination during QIAcube processing turned up in test extractions that ran a monoclonal T-cell line alongside approximately 35 polyclonal samples. Results and caveats for the whole study, not just this receptor: A significant increase in TRB diversity was found to be associated with ART initiation, although TRB diversity was observed to remain significantly below that of transplant donor controls even after long-term ART. Compared with controls, HIV repertoires had narrower CDR3 length ranges, and the network structure pointed to an antigen-experienced repertoire that shifted only slightly toward naive after ART. The repertoire was dominated across all time points by expanded TRB clones identified before ART initiation, although this dominance was seen to fluctuate and to decrease in many PLHIV after ART. Samples dated from the mid-2000s to the late 2010s, and the ART regimens used may be less effective than current ones. Since PBMC availability was limited, sequencing covered only the TCR beta chain, with no alpha chain pairing. No data were available on ART adherence, viral resistance or therapy changes, limiting inferences about post-ART repertoire changes. Because cell numbers in pre-ART samples were limited, unsorted PBMC were profiled instead of sorted CD4+ and CD8+ T cells.

Trimming costs V 1 base and J 10 bases, and their ends lie 8 bases apart. From a lookup of the germline V gene (reference sequence), CDR1 and CDR2 are SEHNR and FQNEAQ. Its CDR3 holds 12 amino acids, cysteine through phenylalanine. Of all the DNA, just the CDR3 is kept, 36 bases in frame from base 1. To be included, a participant needed at least one PBMC sample from before ART initiation plus at least two post-ART samples. All participants with HIV were treated in the United States of America. Before DNA extraction, cryopreserved samples of 1-10 million PBMC were thawed and then washed. At the time of the earliest PBMC sample for each participant with HIV, ages ranged from about 23 to 60 years. Each participant contributed PBMC samples from 1-4 timepoints before ART initiation and 2-8 timepoints after ART initiation, with a median of 7 samples. Serial HIV viral load, CD4+ T-cell count, ART history and demographic data were obtained for every participant. Using a Qiagen kit on a QIAcube, genomic DNA was extracted from unsorted PBMC, with samples processed in batches of 12.

Details on this clone: What antigen it recognizes has not been identified. No qualities accompany the bases; no much larger clone lies one base away.

The immunoSEQ hsTCRB v3.0 assay was used at survey level resolution for TRB variable region sequencing. TRB sequencing targeted a depth of about 35,000-50,000 T-cell genomes per sample. TRB libraries were pooled and sequenced on an Illumina MiSeq using a v3 150-cycle kit. Processing in the source paper ran as follows. Repertoire analysis was performed in R inside a reproducible Nextflow workflow that covered QC, data transformation and analysis. LymphoSeq2, an R package for exploring AIRR-Seq data, was used to implement the custom analyses. Several samples that yielded fewer than 5000 total TRB sequences were excluded, so that approximately 170 HIV repertoires were analyzed. Among the roughly 200 retained HIV repertoires, 55 to 65 were collected before ART initiation and 129 after ART initiation. Repertoires were downsampled to 5000 TRB nucleotide sequences, and summary statistics were averaged over 100 downsampling iterations. Only TRB sequences with CDR3 regions of at least seven amino acids were retained for analysis. Two measures captured diversity: a Shannon entropy-derived clonality score and the Gini coefficient. In repertoire networks, the top 5000 CDR3 amino acid sequences were linked whenever an edit distance of one separated two sequences. Antigen specificity groups and MHC restriction were predicted for TRB CDR3 amino acid sequences with GLIPH2. To flag known associations with CMV, EBV, HIV or tissue antigens, CDR3 amino acid sequences were compared against VDJdb and McPAS-TCR. Pre-ART, post-ART and control groups were compared with Wilcoxon signed-rank tests and Holm-Bonferroni correction. TCRdb re-hosts the immuneACCESS table, in-frame sequences only. Its copies lack some clones; in the studies checked, an unresolved V gene accounts for under half of them, and the cause for the rest is not known. The DNA was the basis for D and trimming; V, J and clone size are from that table. For this sample the table gives 20,000 or so clones, of which around 84% were detected only once. Approximately 6.1% of the sample comes from the top ten.

The sample was unsorted PBMCs, taken 4.4 years after starting antiretroviral therapy. This clonotype originated in a man under 40 with HIV. The V and J genes are TRBV7-9 and TRBJ2-1; matching of 5 bases hints at TRBD1 as the D gene. The CDR3 corresponds to CASSLVKGEQFF. The DNA sequence reads TGTGCCAGCAGCTTAGTTAAGGGGGAGCAGTTCTTC.